The 27 T cell receptor beta chains reported below all come from one sample, sequenced in a study of blood T cell repertoires in COVID-19 (dated by TCRdb to 2020 to 2021). Library preparation used the immunoSEQ multiplex PCR assay. TCRdb retrieved this table from immuneACCESS and kept in-frame rearrangements only. Not all clones are present; in checked studies, unresolved V genes account for under half, and no reason is known for the remainder. In this sample the table shows about 250,000 clones, around four fifths of which occur a single time. The ten largest account for more than 6% of the sample. The material sequenced was peripheral blood. Receptor source: a woman aged 60-70 years with active or convalescent COVID-19.

The V and J genes are TRBV14 and TRBJ2-3; 7 nucleotides agree with TRBD1. The J segment lost 3 bases and the V segment lost 8 bases, leaving 5 bases of the junction unmatched. Germline CDR1 is SGHDN and CDR2 is FVKESK. This CDR3 is built from 13 residues. The CDR3 protein is CASGQAGTDTQYF. The CDR3 region has the DNA TGTGCCAGCGGACAGGCCGGGACAGATACGCAGTATTTT.

The chain combines TRBV4-2 with TRBJ2-7; 7 bases align to TRBD2. Per the germline V gene, CDR1 is LGHNA and CDR2 is YNFKEQ. The CDR3 consists of 17 residues. V dropped 0 bases and J dropped 7; count of bases not matched to a gene: 15. The CDR3 loop reads CASSQDRGLAAPGEQYF. CDR3 nucleotides: TGTGCCAGCAGCCAAGATCGTGGTCTAGCGGCCCCCGGGGAGCAGTACTTC.

Only a few counts were recorded for this clone. The chain carries TRBV3-1 (or the pseudogene TRBV3-2) and TRBJ2-5; no definite D call. Germline CDR1 reads LGHDT; CDR2 reads YNNKEL (reference sequence). The CDR3 spans 12 residues. Trimming left V 3 bases short and J 2 bases short, with 4 bases between. The CDR3: CASSQTQETQYF. Written as DNA, the CDR3 is TGTGCCAGCAGCCAGACTCAAGAGACCCAGTACTTC.

DNA for the CDR3: TGTGCCAGCAGAACCGGGACTAGCGGGAGGCGAGAGACCCAGTACTTC. Translated: CASRTGTSGRRETQYF. The rearrangement joins TRBV5-5 to TRBJ2-5, with 15 bases aligning to TRBD2. There are 16 residues in the CDR3. The germline CDR1 and CDR2 sequences are SGHKS and YYEKEE (reference sequence). Trimming took 5 bases from V and 4 from J; bases not matched to a gene: 6.

The J gene is TRBJ2-1, the V gene TRBV7-2; 8 positions match TRBD2. V shed 3 bases, J shed 5 bases, and the junction held 6 bases outside the gene matches. Germline CDR1 SGHTA, CDR2 FQGNSA. The CDR3 is made up of 15 amino acids. The CDR3, as DNA: TGTGCCAGCAGCTTCGTGCCGGGAGGGGACAATGAGCAGTTCTTC. As protein: CASSFVPGGDNEQFF.

This clone was counted only a few times. V usage is TRBV18 and J usage is TRBJ2-2, with 7 bases fitting TRBD1. There are 16 residues in the CDR3. Per germline, CDR1 KGHSH and CDR2 LQKENI. Losses at the gene ends were 3 bases for V and 4 bases for J; bases not matched to a gene: 8. CDR3 DNA: TGTGCCAGCTCACCCTCCCAGGGGGAGCTCACCGGGGAGCTGTTTTTT. Encoded protein: CASSPSQGELTGELFF.

The chain links TRBV19 to TRBJ1-5, with 7 bases identical to TRBD1. J lost 3 bases, V lost 3 bases, and 2 bases had no gene match. The CDR3 covers 14 residues. Per the germline V gene, CDR1 is LNHDA and CDR2 is SQIVND (reference sequence). The CDR3 nucleotides are TGTGCCAGTAGTATGGACAGGTCCAATCAGCCCCAGCATTTT. The encoded protein is CASSMDRSNQPQHF. Filled out from reference TRBV19 and TRBJ1-5, the complete variable domain reads DGGITQSPKYLFRKEGQNVTLSCEQNLNHDAMYWYRQDPGQGLRLIYYSQIVNDFQKGDIAEGYSVSREKKESFPLTVTSAQKNPTAFYLCASSMDRSNQPQHFGDGTRLSIL.

This chain links TRBV30 with TRBJ2-3, with D perhaps matching TRBD2 (5 bases). The CDR3 has 12 residues. Trimming removed 3 bases from V and 3 bases from J, with 7 bases in between. Germline V gives CDR1 GTSNPN, CDR2 SVGIG (reference sequence). The CDR3 here is CAWRRVTDTQYF. The CDR3 DNA sequence: TGTGCCTGGAGGAGGGTAACAGATACGCAGTATTTT.

DNA of the CDR3: TGTGCCAGCAGCTTGGACAGGACAGGGGGCGGCGAAAAACTGTTTTTT. Translation gives CASSLDRTGGGEKLFF. This chain links TRBV5-4 with TRBJ1-4; TRBD1 aligns across 11 bases. The CDR3 sequence is 16 residues long. Trimming cost V 0 bases and J 8 bases; bases outside gene matches: 6. Germline CDR1 is SGHNT and CDR2 is YYREEE (reference sequence).

The chain uses TRBV5-1 and TRBJ1-6; TRBD1 aligns across 8 bases. V shed 1 base, J shed 9 bases, and the junction held 6 bases outside the gene matches. Looked up from germline, CDR1 is SGHRS and CDR2 is YFSETQ. The CDR3 is made up of 15 amino acids. For the CDR3, the DNA is TGCGCCAGCAGCTTGCTTGAGACAGGGGCTTCACCCCTCCACTTT. It translates to CASSLLETGASPLHF.

This rearrangement joins TRBV4-2 to TRBJ2-5; 9 positions match TRBD2. Trimming cost V 0 bases and J 6 bases; bases outside gene matches: 8. The CDR3 has 16 amino acids. Germline values: CDR1 LGHNA, CDR2 YNFKEQ. CDR3 in DNA: TGTGCCAGCAGCCAAGAGGCGGTAGCGGGGGCCAAGACCCAGTACTTC. Translating it yields CASSQEAVAGAKTQYF.

The chain recombines TRBV6-5 with TRBJ2-5, with TRBD1 as a possible D gene (5 bases). In germline, CDR1 is MNHEY, CDR2 SVGAGI. V was cut by 2 bases and J by 5 bases, with 12 bases left in between. This CDR3 has 14 amino acids. The CDR3 loop is CASSYGGASETQYF. Written as DNA, the CDR3 is TGTGCCAGCAGTTACGGTGGGGCCTCTGAGACCCAGTACTTC.

V gene TRBV11-3 combines with J gene TRBJ2-3; the D is unclear. With 2 bases removed from V and 13 bases from J, the gap between germline ends came to 16 bases. Germline values: CDR1 SGHNT, CDR2 YENEEA. This CDR3 spans 13 amino acids. The DNA of the CDR3 is TGTGCCAGCAGCTTATCGATTGGCACGCCCGAGTATTTT. Protein sequence: CASSLSIGTPEYF.

The V and J genes are TRBV7-2 and TRBJ1-5; tentatively, D is TRBD1 (5 bases). V was pared by 3 bases and J by 7 bases, with 16 bases between. CDR1 is SGHTA, CDR2 FQGNSA, per germline. The CDR3 covers 15 residues. CDR3: CASSFAGGRRQPQHF. DNA for the CDR3: TGTGCCAGCAGCTTTGCCGGGGGGAGGAGACAGCCCCAGCATTTT.

The V gene is TRBV24-1, the J gene TRBJ2-1; tentatively, D is TRBD1 (5 bases). The germline CDR1 and CDR2 sequences are KGHDR and SFDVKD. The CDR3 totals 13 residues. Trimming took off 8 bases at V and 2 bases at J, with 9 bases between the two ends. DNA of the CDR3: TGTGCCACCACTGCAGGGCCCTACAATGAGCAGTTCTTC. Translating gives CATTAGPYNEQFF.

This clone was detected once. V usage is TRBV21-1 and J usage is TRBJ2-2; the table gives TRBD1 as D, unverified against the DNA. TRBV21-1 is described as a pseudogene. This CDR3 is 18 amino acids long. CDR3 coding DNA: TGTGCCAGCAGGAAATCTCGACCGGACACTGCGAACACCGGGGAGCTGTTTTTT. This gives the protein CASRKSRPDTANTGELFF.

The chain combines TRBV28 with TRBJ2-7, with a weak D call TRBD2 (5 bases). CDR3 length equals 14 residues. V lost 2 bases to trimming and J lost 4 bases, with 12 bases between them. CDR1 and CDR2 from the germline V gene are MDHEN and SYDVKM. The CDR3 DNA follows: TGTGCCAGCAGTTTAGGGGTCCCGGGGTACGAGCAGTACGTC. Its translation is CASSLGVPGYEQYV.

The gene calls are TRBV7-2 and TRBJ2-1; 8 bases line up with TRBD2. The CDR3 is made up of 15 amino acids. V trimming: 1 base; J trimming: 3 bases; junction bases outside the gene matches: 2. Germline V lookup: CDR1 SGHTA, CDR2 FQGNSA. This chain's CDR3 is CASSLGAGVYNEQFF. The DNA of the CDR3 is TGTGCCAGCAGCTTAGGAGCGGGGGTCTACAATGAGCAGTTCTTC.

The genes are TRBV12-3 or TRBV12-4 and TRBJ2-7; unclear D gene. V lost 6 bases and J lost 4, with 13 bases in between. CDR3 size: 13 residues. CDR3 DNA: TGTGCCAGCAGGGCTGGAGATAGGTACGAGCAGTACTTC. It encodes CASRAGDRYEQYF.

The chain couples TRBV11-2 to TRBJ1-3; tentatively, D is TRBD1 (6 bases). The CDR3 has 14 amino acids. The ends were cut back, 4 bases at V and 4 bases at J, with 11 bases in the middle. Germline CDR1 SGHAT, CDR2 FQNNGV. The DNA for the CDR3 is TGTGCCAGCAGCTCAGGAGGACAGGGAAACACCATATATTTT. Protein sequence: CASSSGGQGNTIYF.

The CDR3 loop reads CASSEARQSYEQYV. The DNA for the CDR3 is TGTGCCAGCAGTGAAGCGCGACAGTCCTACGAGCAGTACGTC. V usage is TRBV6-1 and J usage is TRBJ2-7, with TRBD1 as a possible D gene (5 bases). The CDR3 spans 14 residues. Between the trimmed V and J ends, which lost 0 bases and 1 base, there was a span of 7 bases. Germline lookup yields CDR1 MNHNS and CDR2 SASEGT.

The chain uses TRBV29-1 and TRBJ2-7; maybe TRBD1 (6 bases). Per the germline V gene, CDR1 is SQVTM and CDR2 is ANQGSEA. Trimming took 2 bases from V and 1 from J, leaving 6 bases between them. The CDR3 has 12 residues. In nucleotides, the CDR3 is TGCAGCGTTGAAAGGGGGTCCTACGAGCAGTACTTC. Encoded protein: CSVERGSYEQYF.

V is TRBV30 and J is TRBJ2-1; TRBD2 matches at 11 bases. V shed 2 bases, J shed 5 bases, and the junction held 5 bases outside the gene matches. CDR1 GTSNPN and CDR2 SVGIG come from the germline V gene (reference sequence). This CDR3 is 15 amino acids long. The CDR3 here is CAWSTGTSGDNEQFF. As DNA, the CDR3 is TGTGCCTGGAGTACCGGGACTAGCGGAGACAATGAGCAGTTCTTC.

The chain recombines TRBV4-1 with TRBJ2-2; D gene unclear. Germline V gives CDR1 MGHRA, CDR2 YSYEKL. The CDR3 spans 16 residues. Trimming took 0 bases from V and 4 from J, leaving 12 bases between them. CDR3 loop: CASSQDVSSVTGELFF. CDR3 bases: TGCGCCAGCAGCCAAGATGTGTCCAGCGTCACCGGGGAGCTGTTTTTT.

This clone appeared once. The genes are TRBV5-5 and TRBJ2-5; D perhaps matches TRBD2 (5 bases). The CDR3 extends over 14 amino acids. Germline lookup yields CDR1 SGHKS and CDR2 YYEKEE (reference sequence). V lost 0 bases, J lost 3 bases, and 9 bases lay in between. The CDR3 DNA reads TGTGCCAGCAGCTTGGTCCCGCGGGAAGAGACCCAGTACTTC. The encoded protein is CASSLVPREETQYF.

In its sample, this clone was seen once. The gene calls are TRBV5-1 and TRBJ1-4; D call uncertain. Trimming pared 2 bases from V and 5 bases from J, leaving 4 bases between. CDR1 is SGHRS and CDR2 is YFSETQ in the germline V gene. The CDR3 covers 12 residues. Here the CDR3 DNA reads TGCGCCAGCAGCTTATCGAATGAAAAACTGTTTTTT. It codes for CASSLSNEKLFF.

The DNA for the CDR3 is TGTGCCACCAGTGACGCCGGGACAGCAAATCAGCCCCAGCATTTT. Its protein product is CATSDAGTANQPQHF. The chain couples TRBV24-1 to TRBJ1-5; TRBD1 agrees at 7 bases. CDR1 is KGHDR, CDR2 SFDVKD, per germline. Trimming cost V 4 bases and J 4 bases; bases outside gene matches: 6. This CDR3 contains 15 residues.